Following are 26 T cell receptor beta chains from one sample sequenced in a study of T cell responses to AZD1222 COVID-19 vaccine. Clones were read by immunoSEQ multiplex PCR, and TCRdb kept only the in-frame ones, dropping some. Found here are some 130,000 clones, roughly 93% of them singletons; the top ten hold 6% to 7.5%. Sequencing used peripheral blood, obtained 28 days after the second AZD1222 dose. The receptors stem from an adult who received the AZD1222 COVID-19 vaccine.

The chain joins TRBV2 to TRBJ1-1, with TRBD1 matching over 9 bases. Germline trimming cut 7 bases from V and 3 bases from J; bases unmatched to any gene: 6. There are 14 residues in the CDR3. CDR1 and CDR2 (germline): SNHLY, FYNNEI. The CDR3: CASKQGARDTEAFF. CDR3 bases: TGTGCCAGCAAACAGGGGGCGCGGGACACTGAAGCTTTCTTT.

The V and J genes are TRBV18 and TRBJ2-7; 8 bases align to TRBD1. The V and J ends lost 5 bases and 3 bases, in that order; junction bases with no gene match: 6. This CDR3 comprises 14 residues. CDR1 is KGHSH, CDR2 LQKENI, per germline. The CDR3 bases are TGTGCCAGCTCATTAGGGACAGGCCACTACGAGCAGTACTTC. Amino acid sequence: CASSLGTGHYEQYF.

The chain is built from TRBV7-9 and TRBJ1-2; 10 bases align to TRBD1. The CDR3 runs 14 residues. CDR1 and CDR2 from the germline V gene are SEHNR and FQNEAQ (reference sequence). J gave up 6 bases and V 5 bases, and 6 bases lay outside the gene matches. CDR3 sequence: CASSPRTGGDGYTF. CDR3 DNA: TGTGCCAGCAGCCCCAGGACAGGGGGGGATGGCTACACCTTC.

The chain employs TRBV7-2 and TRBJ1-1, with TRBD1 identical over 8 bases. The CDR3 runs 15 residues. The germline V gene has CDR1 SGHTA and CDR2 FQGNSA. V was pared by 4 bases and J by 3 bases, with 7 bases of the junction left unmatched. CDR3 sequence (DNA): TGTGCCAGCAGCTCACCCGACAGGGGACACACTGAAGCTTTCTTT. Amino acids: CASSSPDRGHTEAFF.

There are many counts of this clone. V usage is TRBV28 and J usage is TRBJ1-2, with 7 positions matching TRBD1. With 6 bases clipped from V and 7 bases from J, the junction kept 17 bases outside the gene matches. There are 16 residues in the CDR3. CDR1 MDHEN and CDR2 SYDVKM come from the germline V gene. In DNA, the CDR3 is TGTGCCAGCAGCCCTGACAGGGATACTACTCTGCCTGGCTACACCTTC. As protein: CASSPDRDTTLPGYTF.

In its sample, this clone was seen once. The chain uses TRBV30 and TRBJ1-2, with D possibly matching TRBD1 (5 bases). From germline, CDR1 is GTSNPN and CDR2 SVGIG (reference sequence). Trimming shortened V by 0 bases and J by 7 bases, and 9 bases separated the two germline ends. The CDR3 runs 12 residues. In nucleotides, the CDR3 is TGTGCCTGGAGTGTAGGGGAATTTGGCTACACCTTC. Translating gives CAWSVGEFGYTF.

The chain links TRBV7-2 to TRBJ2-7, with D maybe TRBD2 (6 bases). Germline V gene sequence: CDR1 SGHTA, CDR2 FQGNSA. Trimming shortened V by 6 bases and J by 1 base, and 10 bases separated the two germline ends. The CDR3 extends over 13 amino acids. CDR3 residues: CASREGLSYEQYF. The DNA for the CDR3 is TGTGCCAGCAGGGAGGGGCTTTCCTACGAGCAGTACTTC.

V usage is TRBV21-1 and J usage is TRBJ1-2; the table's D call of TRBD1 was not tested on the DNA. TRBV21-1 is noted as a pseudogene. CDR3 length: 13 amino acids. The CDR3, as DNA: TGTGCCTCGGCAGGGGGTTCCGGCTATGGCTACACCTTC. Translating it yields CASAGGSGYGYTF.

V and J are TRBV7-9 and TRBJ1-4; D is perhaps TRBD1 (6 bases). With 0 bases removed from V and 6 bases from J, the gap between germline ends came to 11 bases. CDR1 is SEHNR, CDR2 FQNEAQ, per germline (reference sequence). The CDR3 has 15 residues. Here the CDR3 reads CASSLAGGADEKLFF. CDR3 nucleotide sequence: TGTGCCAGCAGCTTAGCAGGGGGGGCAGATGAAAAACTGTTTTTT. The full variable domain, completed using reference TRBV7-9 and TRBJ1-4, is DTGVSQNPRHKITKRGQNVTFRCDPISEHNRLYWYRQTLGQGPEFLTYFQNEAQLEKSRLLSDRFSAERPKGSFSTLEIQRTEQGDSAMYLCASSLAGGADEKLFFGSGTQLSVL.

This clone was seen only once. The rearrangement links TRBV10-3 to TRBJ2-1; tentatively, D is TRBD1 (5 bases). The length of the CDR3 is 14 residues. CDR1 ENHRY and CDR2 SYGVKD come from the germline V gene. V was pared by 8 bases and J by 9 bases, with 20 bases between. The chain's CDR3 is CAIQPGPGMGEQFF. CDR3 nucleotide sequence: TGTGCCATCCAACCAGGTCCAGGGATGGGTGAGCAGTTCTTC.

V and J are TRBV10-3 and TRBJ2-6, with D perhaps assigned TRBD1 or TRBD2 (5 bases each). Per the germline V gene, CDR1 is ENHRY and CDR2 is SYGVKD. Trimming left V 7 bases short and J 4 bases short, with 17 bases between. The CDR3 is 16 amino acids. CDR3 DNA sequence: TGTGCCATCACCCGGGACGGGAACTCCGGGGCCAACGTCCTGACTTTC. Its protein product is CAITRDGNSGANVLTF.

The rearrangement links TRBV6-6 to TRBJ2-7; 9 bases line up with TRBD2. Per the germline V gene, CDR1 is MNHNY and CDR2 is SVGAGI (reference sequence). Unmatched junction bases numbered 10, after V lost 6 bases and J lost 4 bases. The CDR3 totals 15 residues. The CDR3 DNA sequence: TGTGCCAGCAGAAGACTAGCGGAAGAGAAGTACGAGCAGTACTTC. Translating gives CASRRLAEEKYEQYF.

The V and J genes are TRBV5-1 and TRBJ1-4; tentatively, D is TRBD1 (6 bases). V lost 4 bases and J 0 bases, leaving 10 bases between the germline ends. Germline lookup yields CDR1 SGHRS and CDR2 YFSETQ. This CDR3 contains 15 residues. The CDR3 loop reads CASSKQGATNEKLFF. CDR3 nucleotides: TGCGCCAGCAGCAAACAGGGCGCAACTAATGAAAAACTGTTTTTT.

V usage is TRBV20-1 and J usage is TRBJ1-1; D not resolved. Germline V gene data show CDR1 as DFQATT and CDR2 as SNEGSKA (reference sequence). Trimming stripped 0 bases from V and 4 bases from J, with 3 bases between. The CDR3 length is 11 residues. The CDR3 nucleotides read TGCAGTGCTAGAGATCTCACTGAAGCTTTCTTT. Its protein product is CSARDLTEAFF.

V and J are TRBV7-9 and TRBJ1-6, with a weak D call TRBD1 (6 bases). There are 15 residues in the CDR3. Per the germline V gene, CDR1 is SEHNR and CDR2 is FQNEAQ (reference sequence). V lost 1 base and J lost 9, with 13 bases in between. CDR3: CASSLGLQGGSPLHF. The CDR3 nucleotides read TGTGCCAGCAGCTTAGGTCTACAGGGCGGTTCACCCCTCCACTTT.

V is TRBV4-3 and J is TRBJ1-1; 7 nucleotides align to TRBD1. With V trimmed by 1 base and J by 2 bases, 4 bases remained unmatched. The germline CDR1 and CDR2 sequences are LGHNA and YSLEER. The CDR3 runs 15 residues. The CDR3 DNA reads TGCGCCAGCAGCCAAGCCCACAGGGGTAACACTGAAGCTTTCTTT. Translated, it gives CASSQAHRGNTEAFF.

This chain joins TRBV28 and TRBJ1-6, with D hard to call. This CDR3 has 14 amino acids. Germline V gene sequence: CDR1 MDHEN, CDR2 SYDVKM. The ends were cut back, 5 bases at V and 7 bases at J, with 12 bases in the middle. As DNA, the CDR3 is TGTGCCAGCAGTCCGGCTTTGGCGAATTCACCCCTCCACTTT. Residues: CASSPALANSPLHF.

This clone is a singleton in its sample. The rearrangement uses TRBV2 and TRBJ2-2; D tentatively reads TRBD1 or TRBD2 (5 bases each). The CDR3 is made up of 14 amino acids. Per germline, CDR1 SNHLY and CDR2 FYNNEI. V was trimmed by 8 bases and J by 6 bases, leaving 16 bases between them. This chain's CDR3 is CASVQGPGPGELFF. CDR3 DNA sequence: TGTGCCAGCGTTCAAGGCCCGGGGCCCGGGGAGCTGTTTTTT.

This clone appeared once. This chain links TRBV12-3 or TRBV12-4 with TRBJ1-2; TRBD1 matches 8 bases. This CDR3 is built from 12 residues. Germline trimming cut 4 bases from V and 8 bases from J; bases unmatched to any gene: 3. The DNA for the CDR3 is TGTGCCAGCAGTTGGACAGGGTTAGGCTACACCTTC. Protein product: CASSWTGLGYTF.

The chain employs TRBV6-1 and TRBJ2-3; D perhaps matches TRBD1 (5 bases). Trimming stripped 3 bases from V and 2 bases from J, with 12 bases between. Germline CDR1 is MNHNS and CDR2 is SASEGT. The CDR3 runs 15 residues. The CDR3 loop is CASSEHRSYTDTQYF. In DNA form, the CDR3 reads TGTGCCAGCAGTGAGCACAGGTCGTACACAGATACGCAGTATTTT.

The chain recombines TRBV6-2 or TRBV6-3 with TRBJ1-2, with D hard to call. Germline-derived CDR1 and CDR2 are MNHEY and SVGEGT. This CDR3 contains 16 residues. Trimming left V 6 bases short and J 0 bases short, with 17 bases between. CDR3 bases: TGTGCCAGCAGCCCACATATCGGGCTTTCTAACTATGGCTACACCTTC. Its translation: CASSPHIGLSNYGYTF.

This chain connects TRBV28 to TRBJ2-1; D gene unclear. Germline V gene data show CDR1 as MDHEN and CDR2 as SYDVKM. This CDR3 is 14 amino acids long. Trimming removed 11 bases from V and 6 bases from J, with 20 bases in between. CDR3 residues: CAVASRFSPNEQFF. DNA of the CDR3: TGTGCCGTAGCATCCCGATTCTCCCCCAATGAGCAGTTCTTC.

The genes are TRBV29-1 and TRBJ1-2; D is unclear. CDR1 is SQVTM, CDR2 ANQGSEA, per germline. The CDR3 has 12 residues. V dropped 4 bases and J dropped 4 bases, with 10 bases sitting between them. The CDR3 region has the DNA TGCAGCGTTGGCCCCTTGAGCTATGGCTACACCTTC. Amino acids: CSVGPLSYGYTF.

The gene calls are TRBV6-5 and TRBJ2-3, with 10 bases lining up with TRBD2. The CDR3 is 16 residues long. V gave up 4 bases and J gave up 4 bases; unmatched junction bases: 8. Germline V gene data show CDR1 as MNHEY and CDR2 as SVGAGI. CDR3 nucleotide sequence: TGTGCCAGCAGTTCCGAAAGCGGGGGGGCCGCAGATACGCAGTATTTT. Translation gives CASSSESGGAADTQYF.

CDR3: CASSRLWSVWDEQFF. In nucleotides, the CDR3 is TGTGCCAGCAGTCGTTTATGGTCTGTATGGGATGAGCAGTTCTTC. The V call is TRBV7-9, the J call TRBJ2-1; D remains unclear. The V gene lost 6 bases and the J gene lost 8 bases, with 20 bases spanning the gap. This CDR3 contains 15 residues. Looked up from germline, CDR1 is SEHNR and CDR2 is FQNEAQ (reference sequence).

The chain has TRBV25-1 and TRBJ1-5, with 9 bases that match TRBD1. CDR1 is MGHDK and CDR2 is SYGVNS in the germline V gene. Losses at the gene ends were 6 bases for V and 6 bases for J; bases not matched to a gene: 9. The CDR3 runs to 15 residues. CDR3 loop: CASRGEGQGIQPQHF. CDR3 DNA: TGTGCCAGCAGAGGGGAGGGACAGGGAATTCAGCCCCAGCATTTT.